The 8 T cell receptor beta chains reported below all come from one sample, sequenced in a study of cytomegalovirus exposure and HLA in healthy donors. PCR was performed using 60 Vbeta and 13 Jbeta primers. TCRdb keeps only in-frame clones here, not all; method: immunoSEQ multiplex PCR. This sample has fewer than 200,000 clones, with roughly nine tenths found just once. Material for sequencing was PBMCs. These TCRs come from a boy younger than 10 in good health and CMV-seronegative.

The chain couples TRBV27 to TRBJ2-1; 11 nucleotides match TRBD2. Germline V lookup: CDR1 MNHEY, CDR2 SMNVEV (reference sequence). CDR3 length: 17 residues. Trimming at V came to 2 bases and at J to 6 bases, leaving 9 bases not matched to a gene. CDR3: CASSLRSTSGSLNEQFF. Written as DNA, the CDR3 is TGTGCCAGCAGTTTACGAAGTACTAGCGGGAGTCTCAATGAGCAGTTCTTC.

This rearrangement joins TRBV18 to TRBJ1-1, with TRBD1 identical over 7 bases. The CDR3 loop spans 15 amino acids. The V segment lost 6 bases and the J segment 1 base; nucleotides outside the gene matches: 8. Germline CDR1 reads KGHSH; CDR2 reads LQKENI. The CDR3 nucleotides read TGTGCCAGCTCCCAAGTGACAGGGACGAACACTGAAGCTTTCTTT. Translation: CASSQVTGTNTEAFF.

There are a few counts of this clone. This chain connects TRBV7-3 to TRBJ2-6, with D unresolved. CDR1 is SGHTA and CDR2 is FQGTGA in the germline V gene. V lost 5 bases to trimming and J lost 2 bases, with 7 bases between them. This CDR3 has 14 amino acids. Written as DNA, the CDR3 is TGTGCCAGCAGCAATTATCCTGGGGCCAACGTCCTGACTTTC. Translating gives CASSNYPGANVLTF.

The rearrangement uses TRBV5-1 and TRBJ2-5, with D possibly being TRBD1 (6 bases). The J call may be wrong; the DNA end is better matched by TRBJ2-7. The CDR3 runs 12 residues. Germline V lookup: CDR1 SGHRS, CDR2 YFSETQ. CDR3 loop: CASSFRGHEQYF. For the CDR3, the DNA is TGCGCCAGCAGCTTCAGGGGCCACGAGCAGTACTTC.

This chain joins TRBV13 and TRBJ1-2; 7 bases line up with TRBD1. Trimming cost V 6 bases and J 8 bases; bases outside gene matches: 18. Germline V gives CDR1 PRHDT, CDR2 FYEKMQ (reference sequence). The CDR3 has 16 residues. Here the CDR3 DNA reads TGTGCCAGCAGTTTTGGCCCACCCGGGACAGAGGCCGGCTACACCTTC. This gives the protein CASSFGPPGTEAGYTF.

In its sample, this clone was seen once. This chain uses TRBV5-4 with TRBJ2-1, with 11 bases lining up with TRBD1. The CDR3 sequence is 16 residues long. The trim removed 0 bases at V and 6 bases at J, leaving 5 bases unmatched. The V gene's germline CDR1 is SGHNT and CDR2 YYREEE (reference sequence). The DNA for the CDR3 is TGTGCCAGCAGCTTGGCCGGGGACAGGGGGGGCAATGAGCAGTTCTTC. Its translation: CASSLAGDRGGNEQFF. Variable domain in full (rest from reference TRBV5-4 and TRBJ2-1): ETGVTQSPTHLIKTRGQQVTLRCSSQSGHNTVSWYQQALGQGPQFIFQYYREEENGRGNFPPRFSGLQFPNYSSELNVNALELDDSALYLCASSLAGDRGGNEQFFGPGTRLTVL.

The J gene is TRBJ1-6, the V gene TRBV25-1; D may be TRBD1 (6 bases). The germline V gene encodes CDR1 MGHDK and CDR2 SYGVNS. The CDR3 has 14 amino acids. Trimming took 4 bases from V and 6 from J, leaving 10 bases between them. CDR3 DNA: TGTGCCAGCAGTGGGGTAGGGGGTAATTCACCCCTCCACTTT. Its translation is CASSGVGGNSPLHF.

Notes on this clone: Relative to the germline gene, one junction end is altered; a read error may explain this. This same CDR3 is encoded by further DNA sequences in the sample. V and J are TRBV7-9 and TRBJ1-1, with no clear D. The CDR3 contains 12 residues. Germline-derived CDR1 and CDR2 are SEHNR and FQNEAQ (reference sequence). CDR3 nucleotides: TGCGCCAGCAGCTTAGGTGTCTTAGAAGCTTTCTTT. This gives the protein CASSLGVLEAFF.